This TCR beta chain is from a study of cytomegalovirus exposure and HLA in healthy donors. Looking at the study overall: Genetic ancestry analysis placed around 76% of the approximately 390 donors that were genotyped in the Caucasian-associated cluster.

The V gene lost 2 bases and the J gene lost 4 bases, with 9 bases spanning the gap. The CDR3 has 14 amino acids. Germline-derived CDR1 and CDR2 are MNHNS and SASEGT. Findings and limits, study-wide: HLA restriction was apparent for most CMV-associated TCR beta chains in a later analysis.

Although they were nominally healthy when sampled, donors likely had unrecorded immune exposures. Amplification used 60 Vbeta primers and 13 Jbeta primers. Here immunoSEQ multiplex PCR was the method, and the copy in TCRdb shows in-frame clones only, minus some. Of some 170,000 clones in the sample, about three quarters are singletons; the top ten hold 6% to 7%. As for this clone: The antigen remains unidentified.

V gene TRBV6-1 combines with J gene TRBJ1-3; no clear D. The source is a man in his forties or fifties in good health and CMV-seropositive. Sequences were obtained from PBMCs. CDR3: CASSEPGSGNTIYF. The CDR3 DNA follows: TGTGCCAGCAGTGAACCGGGGTCAGGAAACACCATATATTTT.